The subject of this entry is one TCR beta chain. This sample is part of a study of T-cell reconstitution after alpha-beta-depleted transplantation in children. This sample's TCRbeta library carried unique molecular identifier barcodes. TCRdb re-called the PCR reads with MiXCR, one entry per CDR3 protein. Here the sample spans about 420,000 distinct CDR3 sequences, 15% to 20% being singletons. CDR3 length: 13 amino acids. Germline lookup yields CDR1 DFQATT and CDR2 SNEGSKA (reference sequence). The V gene lost 3 bases and the J gene lost 9 bases, with 15 bases spanning the gap. Sequenced material: PBMCs, mostly from graft donor cells, taken 360 days after TCRalphabeta/CD19-depleted stem cell transplant. This sequence was found in a boy in the first two years of life who had a stem cell transplant for Wiskott-Aldrich syndrome, so the T cells may come from the graft donor. The chain carries TRBV20-1 and TRBJ2-1; D call uncertain. CDR3 amino acids: CSASGRGRPEQFF. The CDR3 nucleotides are TGCAGTGCTAGCGGCCGAGGTCGTCCTGAGCAGTTCTTC.